This T cell receptor (beta chain) appears in the sequencing data of a study of cytomegalovirus exposure and HLA in healthy donors. Germline assignment: CDR1 SQVTM and CDR2 ANQGSEA. J was trimmed by 3 bases and V by 1 base; bases with no gene match: 1. This CDR3 comprises 13 residues. The PCR employed 60 Vbeta primers together with 13 Jbeta primers. This table comes from immunoSEQ multiplex PCR, and its TCRdb copy is limited to in-frame clones, with some not included. The profile shows 110,000 to 150,000 clones, roughly 70% of them singletons. This receptor was obtained from a man between 25 and 39 years old in good health and CMV-seronegative. The sequencing input was PBMCs. This chain links TRBV29-1 with TRBJ1-2; the match to TRBD1 covers 8 bases. In DNA form, the CDR3 reads TGCAGCGTTGAAGGACAGGGGTACTATGGCTACACCTTC. Translated, it gives CSVEGQGYYGYTF.